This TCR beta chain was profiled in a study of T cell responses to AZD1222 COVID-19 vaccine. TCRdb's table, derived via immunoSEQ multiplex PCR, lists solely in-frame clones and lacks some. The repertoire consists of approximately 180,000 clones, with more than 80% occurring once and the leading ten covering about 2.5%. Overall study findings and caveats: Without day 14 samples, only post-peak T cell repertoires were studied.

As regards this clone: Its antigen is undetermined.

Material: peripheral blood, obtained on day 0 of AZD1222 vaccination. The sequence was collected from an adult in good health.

The chain's CDR3 is CASSYSETRDEQFF. As DNA, the CDR3 is TGTGCCAGCAGTTACTCTGAGACTCGGGATGAGCAGTTCTTC. V is TRBV6-5 and J is TRBJ2-1; D is undetermined. Deletions cut 0 bases from V and 8 bases from J, with 11 bases between. The germline CDR1 and CDR2 sequences are MNHEY and SVGAGI. The CDR3 consists of 14 residues.